This T cell receptor beta chain was retrieved from a study of T cell responses to AZD1222 COVID-19 vaccine. Broader study findings: Clonal diversity may have been underestimated in mostly white British donors. Epitopes outside B.1.351 and B.1.1.7 mutated regions reportedly drew nearly half of spike TCRs. Spike was spanned by vaccine-associated CD4 TCRs, with dominance at 160-218 and 743-854.

Repertoires were generated with immunoSEQ multiplex PCR, while TCRdb's copy carries only in-frame clones and drops some. The sample lists 120,000 to 150,000 clones; 90% were seen once. The V gene lost 4 bases and the J gene lost 2 bases, with 13 bases spanning the gap. This CDR3 contains 14 residues. Germline V gene lookup returns CDR1 SQVTM and CDR2 ANQGSEA. Second-dose timings of about 4 or about 12 weeks were pooled. As concerns this clone: The antigen is undetermined.

This sequence joins TRBV29-1 and TRBJ2-3; D is uncertain. This receptor was identified in an adult who received the AZD1222 COVID-19 vaccine. The source was peripheral blood, collected 28 days after the second AZD1222 dose. CDR3 nucleotides: TGCAGCGTTGTTGATTTCGGAGACACAGATACGCAGTATTTT. Amino acid sequence: CSVVDFGDTDTQYF.